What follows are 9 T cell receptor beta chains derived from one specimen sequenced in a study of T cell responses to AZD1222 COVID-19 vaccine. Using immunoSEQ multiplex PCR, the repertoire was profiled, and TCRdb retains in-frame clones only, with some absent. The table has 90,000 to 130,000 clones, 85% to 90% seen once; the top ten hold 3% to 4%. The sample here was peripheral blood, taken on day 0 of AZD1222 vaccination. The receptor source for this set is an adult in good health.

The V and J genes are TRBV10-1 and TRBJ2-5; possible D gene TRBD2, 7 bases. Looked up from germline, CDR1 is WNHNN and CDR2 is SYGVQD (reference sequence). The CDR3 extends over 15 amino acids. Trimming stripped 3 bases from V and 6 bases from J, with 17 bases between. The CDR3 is CASSDGGAGAKTQYF. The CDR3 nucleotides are TGCGCCAGCAGTGATGGGGGGGCGGGCGCGAAGACCCAGTACTTC.

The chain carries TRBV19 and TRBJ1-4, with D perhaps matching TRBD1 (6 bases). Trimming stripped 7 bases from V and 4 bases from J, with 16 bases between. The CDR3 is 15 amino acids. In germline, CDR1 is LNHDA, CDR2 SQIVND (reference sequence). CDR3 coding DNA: TGTGCCAGTACCTCGACAGGCTCTCTTAATGAAAAACTGTTTTTT. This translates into CASTSTGSLNEKLFF.

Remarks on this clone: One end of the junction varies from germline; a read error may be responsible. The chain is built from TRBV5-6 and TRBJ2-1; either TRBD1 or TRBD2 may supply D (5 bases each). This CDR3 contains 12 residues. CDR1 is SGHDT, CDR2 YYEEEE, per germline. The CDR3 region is CASSVRGPSYIF. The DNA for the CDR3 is TGTGCCAGCAGCGTCCGGGGCCCATCGTACATCTTC.

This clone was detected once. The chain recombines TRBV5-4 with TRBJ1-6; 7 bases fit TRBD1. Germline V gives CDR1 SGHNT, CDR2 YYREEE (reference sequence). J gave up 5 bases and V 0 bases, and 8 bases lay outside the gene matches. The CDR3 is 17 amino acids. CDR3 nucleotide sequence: TGTGCCAGCAGCTTGGGATCCGGGACAGCCAATAATTCACCCCTCCACTTT. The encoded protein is CASSLGSGTANNSPLHF.

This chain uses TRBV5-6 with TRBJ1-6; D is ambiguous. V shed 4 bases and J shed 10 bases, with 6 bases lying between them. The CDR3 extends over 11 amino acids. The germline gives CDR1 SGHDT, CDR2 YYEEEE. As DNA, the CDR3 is TGTGCCAGCAGCGTAGGGTCACCCCTCCACTTT. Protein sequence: CASSVGSPLHF.

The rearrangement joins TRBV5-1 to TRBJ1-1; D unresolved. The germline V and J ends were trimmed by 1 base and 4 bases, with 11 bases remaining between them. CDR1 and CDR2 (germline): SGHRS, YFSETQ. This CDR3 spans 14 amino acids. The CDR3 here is CASSLPGPGTEAFF. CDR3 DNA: TGCGCCAGCAGCTTGCCGGGCCCAGGCACTGAAGCTTTCTTT.

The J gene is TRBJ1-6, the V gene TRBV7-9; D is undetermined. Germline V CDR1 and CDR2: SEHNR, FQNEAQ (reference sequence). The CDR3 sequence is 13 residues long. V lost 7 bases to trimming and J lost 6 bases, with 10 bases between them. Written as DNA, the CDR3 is TGTGCCAGCACGCGGCAGGTTAATTCACCCCTCCACTTT. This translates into CASTRQVNSPLHF.

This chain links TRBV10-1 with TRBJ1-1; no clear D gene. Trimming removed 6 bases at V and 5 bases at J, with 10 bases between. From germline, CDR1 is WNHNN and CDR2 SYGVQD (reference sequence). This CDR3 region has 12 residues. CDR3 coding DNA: TGCGCCAGCAGGGCTGATGGGACTGAAGCTTTCTTT. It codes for CASRADGTEAFF.

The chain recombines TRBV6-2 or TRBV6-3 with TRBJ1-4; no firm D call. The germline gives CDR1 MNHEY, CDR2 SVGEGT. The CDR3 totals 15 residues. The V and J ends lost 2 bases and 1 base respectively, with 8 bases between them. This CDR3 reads CASSYPTGTNEKLFF. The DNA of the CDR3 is TGTGCCAGCAGTTACCCCACGGGAACTAATGAAAAACTGTTTTTT.